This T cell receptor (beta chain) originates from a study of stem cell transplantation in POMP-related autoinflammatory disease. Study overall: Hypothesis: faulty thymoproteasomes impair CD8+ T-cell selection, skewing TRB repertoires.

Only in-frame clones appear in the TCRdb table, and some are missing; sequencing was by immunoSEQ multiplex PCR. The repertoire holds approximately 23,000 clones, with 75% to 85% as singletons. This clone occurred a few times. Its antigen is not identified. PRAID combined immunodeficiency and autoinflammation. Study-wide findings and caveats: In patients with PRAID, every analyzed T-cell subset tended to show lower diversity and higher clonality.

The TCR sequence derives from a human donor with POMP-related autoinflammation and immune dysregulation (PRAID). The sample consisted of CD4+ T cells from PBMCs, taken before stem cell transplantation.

The CDR3 region has the DNA TGTGCCAGCAGCAATCAGGGAGCAGTGCAGCCCCAGCATTTT. It encodes CASSNQGAVQPQHF. The chain combines TRBV7-9 with TRBJ1-5; a weak D match, TRBD1 (5 bases). Germline V gene lookup returns CDR1 SEHNR and CDR2 FQNEAQ (reference sequence). Trimming cost V 5 bases and J 7 bases, with 15 bases left between them. The CDR3 runs to 14 residues.